The rows below give T cell receptor beta chains drawn from one sample of a study of blood T cell repertoires in COVID-19. Clones were read by immunoSEQ multiplex PCR, and TCRdb kept only the in-frame ones, dropping some. This sample carries about 210,000 clones, around 86% of them seen once, and the ten largest clones take around 5.7%. The sequenced sample was PBMCs or T cells enriched from blood (not recorded which). All receptors derive from a man aged 40-50 years with acute COVID-19. Both conserved end residues are part of each CDR3. The D gene is left open where the match is weak.

d_gene	v_gene	j_gene	CDR3aa
TRBD1	TRBV15	TRBJ2-2	CATRKFGQGTTGELFF
TRBD2	TRBV7-2	TRBJ2-1	CASSLAGLAGYNEQFF
TRBD1	TRBV13	TRBJ2-3	CASSRDRGNTDTQYF
NA	TRBV19	TRBJ1-5	CASGRDSGQPQHF
TRBD1	TRBV5-4	TRBJ1-4	CASSSRTGREKLFF
TRBD2	TRBV7-9	TRBJ2-2	CASSHTSGNTGELFF
NA	TRBV2	TRBJ1-6	CASTAVVNSPLHF
TRBD1	TRBV7-9	TRBJ2-1	CASRTTGGYNEQFF
NA	TRBV28	TRBJ2-7	CASSFWAGGSYEQYF
TRBD1	TRBV24-1	TRBJ1-5	CATSDRDSLTQPQHF
TRBD1	TRBV11-2	TRBJ1-1	CASSLEQGQAFF
TRBD2	TRBV7-9	TRBJ2-2	CASTRLAGGGELFF
TRBD2	TRBV28	TRBJ2-3	CASRPTSGSLDTQYF
NA	TRBV21-1	TRBJ2-7	CASSRPGDSKTYEQYF
NA	TRBV3-1/TRBV3-2	TRBJ2-3	CASSQDMRTQYF
NA	TRBV27	TRBJ2-3	CASSYYDTQYF
NA	TRBV2	TRBJ2-7	CASSEEGGSYEQYF
TRBD2	TRBV24-1	TRBJ2-1	CATSDSLLAGVSNEQFF
NA	TRBV4-3	TRBJ1-2	CASSMDSLSYGYTF
TRBD1	TRBV9	TRBJ2-5	CASSANAGTGGAFRETQYF